This T cell receptor beta chain derives from a study of blood T cell repertoires in COVID-19. With 4 bases removed from V and 6 bases from J, the gap between germline ends came to 9 bases. The germline gives CDR1 SGDLS, CDR2 YYNGEE. This CDR3 spans 12 amino acids. Per the original methods: Amplifying reference gene primers gave estimates of nucleated cell counts. Sequencing used immunoSEQ multiplex PCR; TCRdb keeps in-frame clones, though not all of them. The V and J calls and clone size were taken over from that table, and D and trimming were inferred from the DNA. The data show 200,000 or so clones, more than 70% seen once. Cohort allocation depended upon clinical history that participants reported.

This receptor was identified in a woman aged 18-29 years who had recovered from COVID-19. Specimen: PBMCs or T cells enriched from blood (not recorded which). The rearrangement links TRBV9 to TRBJ2-3; D might be TRBD2 (6 bases). The DNA of the CDR3 is TGTGCCAGCAGCCTTGGGGGGGATACGCAGTATTTT. Its protein is CASSLGGDTQYF.